These T cell receptor beta chains were read from a single sample in a study of Ad26.COV2.S vaccination and SARS-CoV-2 variants. Clones were sequenced by immunoSEQ multiplex PCR, and TCRdb holds only the in-frame ones, with some missing. The sample holds about 370,000 clones; more than 85% are singletons and the top ten take 3.5%. The source material was peripheral blood, sampled in a trial of Ad26.COV2.S vaccine versus placebo. The receptors were sampled from a person aged 18-60 years who received the Ad26.COV2.S COVID-19 vaccine or a placebo. Each CDR3 is given with its conserved first and last residue.

>14|TRBV29-1
CSVGLQSSYNEQFF
>14|TRBV19
CASSILAGTDTQYF
>15|TRBV5-5
CASSLGSGVNQPQHF
>15|TRBV7-8
CASSLFYSKGDTQYF
>18|TRBV10-1
CASRETDRENDMNTEAFF
>19|TRBV2
CASIRLAGGAQSPTGELFF
>15|TRBV4-3
CASSQEWTANQPQHF
>16|TRBV3-1/TRBV3-2
CASSQEGGGANSPLHF
>13|TRBV9
CASSVGRTDTQYF
>12|TRBV12-3/TRBV12-4
CASSGRNYGYTF
>16|TRBV15
CATSRVGGRATDTQYF
>17|TRBV5-1
CASSPDRADGRQETQYF
>14|TRBV5-6
CASSQLGTTVLDFF
>15|TRBV7-9
CASSWTSGILHEQFF
>14|TRBV5-4
CASSLVPGHYGYTF
>14|TRBV29-1
CSVENFGLNTEAFF
>16|TRBV27
CASSLSIGQGPYEQYF
>13|TRBV19
CASQGGTPGELFF
>15|TRBV5-4
CASSFHGQGVTEAFF
>13|TRBV6-5
CASSAISNTEAFF
>15|TRBV2
CASRDRTGRETEAFF
>19|TRBV27
CASSLGGLMTGGSTGELFF
>14|TRBV5-6
CASSPGQGAVTQYF